One and the same sample provided the 30 T cell receptor beta chains below, sequenced in a study of blood T cells in healthy people across ages. The authors ran a second PCR of roughly 6 to 12 cycles using a sample-barcoded 5' primer and a J-beta primer mix. TCRdb independently ran MiXCR on the 5' RACE reads; one entry per CDR3 protein. The sample has approximately 770,000 distinct CDR3 sequences; roughly 64% are singletons. Sequenced: blood. All receptors come from a man aged 25 to 40 in good health.

V and J are TRBV4-2 and TRBJ2-2; possibly TRBD2 for D (5 bases). Trimming shortened V by 1 base and J by 3 bases, and 18 bases separated the two germline ends. CDR3 length equals 18 residues. The germline CDR1 and CDR2 sequences are LGHNA and YNFKEQ. Written as DNA, the CDR3 is TGTGCCAGCAGCCAAGGAGACATCCGTAGCGCGGACACCGGGGAGCTGTTTTTT. Its protein product is CASSQGDIRSADTGELFF.

The chain couples TRBV20-1 to TRBJ1-2; D may be TRBD1 (6 bases). CDR1 is DFQATT, CDR2 SNEGSKA, per germline (reference sequence). Trimming pared 0 bases from V and 0 bases from J, leaving 11 bases between. The CDR3 length is 15 residues. CDR3 coding DNA: TGCAGTGCTAGAGAGTACCGGGGGCCTAACTATGGCTACACCTTC. Its translation: CSAREYRGPNYGYTF.

This chain connects TRBV7-6 to TRBJ2-3; D may be TRBD1 or TRBD2 (5 bases each). This CDR3 region has 14 residues. The V end lost 5 bases, the J end lost 6 bases, and 15 bases lay between the germline ends. Germline CDR1 is SGHVS and CDR2 is FNYEAQ. In nucleotides, the CDR3 is TGTGCCAGCAGCCGACTGGGGGAAGGGGATACGCAGTATTTT. It translates to CASSRLGEGDTQYF. The full variable domain, in which reference TRBV7-6 and TRBJ2-3 provide the parts outside the CDR3, is GAGVSQSPRYKVTKRGQDVALRCDPISGHVSLYWYRQALGQGPEFLTYFNYEAQQDKSGLPNDRFSAERPEGSISTLTIQRTEQRDSAMYRCASSRLGEGDTQYFGPGTRLTVL.

Points on this clonotype: One end of the junction does not line up with germline, which may come from a read error. This chain uses TRBV6-6 with TRBJ2-7; no clear D gene. The CDR3 sequence is 15 residues long. Looked up from germline, CDR1 is MNHNY and CDR2 is SVGAGI (reference sequence). The CDR3 protein is CASSYLGASSYERYF. DNA of the CDR3: TGTGCCAGCAGTTACTTAGGCGCCAGCTCCTACGAGCGGTACTTC.

The CDR3 nucleotides are TGCGCCAGCAGCTTGGAACCGATCACTGAAGCTTTCTTT. Translated, it gives CASSLEPITEAFF. The chain has TRBV5-1 and TRBJ1-1; no clear D gene. Germline CDR1 is SGHRS and CDR2 is YFSETQ. V was clipped by 0 bases and J by 4 bases, with 7 bases between them. CDR3 length equals 13 residues.

This clonotype was recorded a few times. The V and J genes are TRBV4-2 and TRBJ2-1; D not resolved. Germline values: CDR1 LGHNA, CDR2 YNFKEQ. The length of the CDR3 is 12 residues. Trimming cost V 5 bases and J 7 bases, with 9 bases left between them. CDR3 nucleotide sequence: TGTGCCAGCAGCTGGGCCACTAATGAGCAGTTCTTC. It yields the protein CASSWATNEQFF.

The V call is TRBV30, the J call TRBJ2-1, with D hard to call. V gave up 2 bases and J gave up 5 bases, with 10 bases separating them. Germline CDR1 GTSNPN, CDR2 SVGIG (reference sequence). This CDR3 is built from 13 residues. CDR3 DNA: TGTGCCTGGAGTAGGGCCGAGCACAATGAGCAGTTCTTC. Translated: CAWSRAEHNEQFF.

This clonotype was detected only once. The rearrangement joins TRBV7-9 to TRBJ1-1, with unresolved D. This CDR3 is built from 16 residues. Trimming cost V 2 bases and J 1 base, with 14 bases left between them. From germline, CDR1 is SEHNR and CDR2 FQNEAQ (reference sequence). The CDR3 DNA sequence: TGTGCCAGCAGCTTAAGCCCAACTTACCAGAACACTGAAGCTTTCTTT. Its translation: CASSLSPTYQNTEAFF.

This clonotype has more than one count but fewer than ten. The rearrangement uses TRBV29-1 and TRBJ2-3; 8 nucleotides agree with TRBD1. The V segment lost 7 bases and the J segment 5 bases; nucleotides outside the gene matches: 5. Germline CDR1 reads SQVTM; CDR2 reads ANQGSEA. The CDR3 is 12 amino acids. The DNA of the CDR3 is TGCAGCGGGAGACAGGGGAAAGATACGCAGTATTTT. Protein sequence: CSGRQGKDTQYF.

V is TRBV12-3 or TRBV12-4 and J is TRBJ2-1; 9 bases match TRBD2. J was trimmed by 3 bases and V by 6 bases; bases with no gene match: 3. CDR3 length: 14 residues. DNA for the CDR3: TGTGCCAGCAGGACTAGCGGCGGCTACAATGAGCAGTTCTTC. As protein: CASRTSGGYNEQFF.

The V call is TRBV7-9, the J call TRBJ2-1, with D possibly matching TRBD1 (5 bases). In germline, CDR1 is SEHNR, CDR2 FQNEAQ (reference sequence). Between the trimmed V and J ends, which lost 2 bases and 9 bases, there was a span of 11 bases. The CDR3 length is 13 residues. CDR3 nucleotides: TGTGCCAGCAGCTTATCCCCTGGGGCTGAGCAGTTCTTC. This sequence encodes CASSLSPGAEQFF.

This chain connects TRBV5-1 to TRBJ1-2, with 9 bases lining up with TRBD1. This CDR3 region has 14 residues. Per germline, CDR1 SGHRS and CDR2 YFSETQ. V was clipped by 2 bases and J by 6 bases; unmatched bases: 5. In DNA, the CDR3 is TGCGCCAGCAGCTTAGGGACAGGGAGGGATGGCTACACCTTC. It is translated as CASSLGTGRDGYTF.

This clonotype has just a few counts. The V call is TRBV5-1, the J call TRBJ2-4, with 14 bases lining up with TRBD2. Germline V CDR1 and CDR2: SGHRS, YFSETQ. J was trimmed by 6 bases and V by 2 bases; bases with no gene match: 7. This CDR3 contains 17 residues. The CDR3 sequence is CASSFGTSGGSGNIQYF. CDR3 nucleotides: TGCGCCAGCAGCTTCGGGACTAGCGGGGGTTCAGGAAACATTCAGTACTTC.

The chain links TRBV28 to TRBJ2-7; D gene unclear. Trimming removed 6 bases at V and 4 bases at J, with 13 bases between. The CDR3 sequence is 13 residues long. Germline CDR1 and CDR2: MDHEN and SYDVKM. The CDR3: CASSPRARYEQYF. The DNA for the CDR3 is TGTGCCAGCAGCCCCCGAGCTCGATACGAGCAGTACTTC.

The genes are TRBV15 and TRBJ1-6, with D unresolved. The V and J ends lost 6 bases and 0 bases respectively, with 3 bases between them. This CDR3 is built from 13 residues. Germline V lookup: CDR1 LNHNV, CDR2 YYDKDF (reference sequence). The CDR3: CATSSSYNSPLHF. The CDR3, as DNA: TGTGCCACCAGTTCCTCCTATAATTCACCCCTCCACTTT.

The V call is TRBV12-5, the J call TRBJ1-1; D unresolved. V was shortened by 1 base and J by 4 bases, with 13 bases between the two germline ends. The CDR3 runs 15 residues. Germline values: CDR1 LGHNT, CDR2 FRNRAP. The CDR3 sequence: CASGLGLSGITEAFF. The CDR3 region has the DNA TGTGCTAGTGGTTTGGGTTTATCTGGGATCACTGAAGCTTTCTTT.

This chain connects TRBV20-1 to TRBJ2-1; 8 nucleotides agree with TRBD2. The CDR3 runs 16 residues. Germline-derived CDR1 and CDR2 are DFQATT and SNEGSKA (reference sequence). V shed 2 bases and J 5 bases; nucleotides not matched to a gene: 11. The DNA of the CDR3 is TGCAGTGCTAGAAAACGGAGAACTAGCGGCAACAATGAGCAGTTCTTC. Residues: CSARKRRTSGNNEQFF.

This chain connects TRBV7-2 to TRBJ2-1; no clear D. The CDR3 spans 14 residues. Germline loops: CDR1 SGHTA, CDR2 FQGNSA. V shed 4 bases and J shed 10 bases, with 17 bases lying between them. CDR3 sequence (DNA): TGTGCCAGCAGCTCCCGTTATGTTCACACGGAGCAGTTCTTC. It yields the protein CASSSRYVHTEQFF.

To note about this clonotype: The junction and the germline gene differ at one end; a read error may be behind it. The rearrangement joins TRBV29-1 to TRBJ1-1; 10 bases match TRBD1. In germline, CDR1 is SQVTM, CDR2 ANQGSEA. The CDR3 loop spans 13 amino acids. The CDR3 sequence: CSAETGQGTEAFF. In DNA, the CDR3 is TGCAGCGCTGAAACGGGACAGGGGACTGAAGCTTTCTTT.

The chain combines TRBV2 with TRBJ2-5, with D possibly TRBD2 on 6 matching bases. Germline V gene data show CDR1 as SNHLY and CDR2 as FYNNEI. V dropped 7 bases and J dropped 5 bases, with 8 bases sitting between them. The CDR3 runs 11 residues. The CDR3 is CASNREETQYF. CDR3 in DNA: TGTGCCAGCAACCGGGAGGAGACCCAGTACTTC. The full variable domain, rest sourced from reference TRBV2 and TRBJ2-5, is EPEVTQTPSHQVTQMGQEVILRCVPISNHLYFYWYRQILGQKVEFLVSFYNNEISEKSEIFDDQFSVERPDGSNFTLKIRSTKLEDSAMYFCASNREETQYFGPGTRLLVL.

The sample holds a few counts of this clonotype. The chain recombines TRBV20-1 with TRBJ2-3, with 9 bases identical to TRBD1. The CDR3 is 14 amino acids. Per germline, CDR1 DFQATT and CDR2 SNEGSKA (reference sequence). The ends lost 3 bases at V and 3 bases at J; junction bases unmatched: 4. The CDR3 bases are TGCAGTGCTAGTTGGGACAGGGAGACAGATACGCAGTATTTT. This gives the protein CSASWDRETDTQYF.

This clonotype was recorded a few times. The chain uses TRBV7-2 and TRBJ2-3; D not resolved. CDR1 and CDR2 from the germline V gene are SGHTA and FQGNSA. This CDR3 comprises 15 residues. The V end lost 2 bases, the J end lost 1 base, and 10 bases lay between the germline ends. In nucleotides, the CDR3 is TGTGCCAGCAGCTTATCTAGAGTCGGCACAGATACGCAGTATTTT. This codes for CASSLSRVGTDTQYF. The variable domain in full, with the rest retrieved from reference TRBV7-2 and TRBJ2-3, is GAGVSQSPSNKVTEKGKDVELRCDPISGHTALYWYRQSLGQGLEFLIYFQGNSAPDKSGLPSDRFSAERTGGSVSTLTIQRTQQEDSAVYLCASSLSRVGTDTQYFGPGTRLTVL.

This clonotype occurred a few times. The chain couples TRBV7-2 to TRBJ2-1; 13 bases match TRBD2. The ends lost 5 bases at V and 12 bases at J; junction bases unmatched: 13. This CDR3 comprises 16 residues. Germline CDR1 SGHTA, CDR2 FQGNSA. The CDR3 region has the DNA TGTGCCAGCAGCCCTCCCGAACTAGCGGGAGGGGCCCGGCAGTTCTTC. Encoded protein: CASSPPELAGGARQFF. The full variable domain, with the rest looked up from reference TRBV7-2 and TRBJ2-1, is GAGVSQSPSNKVTEKGKDVELRCDPISGHTALYWYRQSLGQGLEFLIYFQGNSAPDKSGLPSDRFSAERTGGSVSTLTIQRTQQEDSAVYLCASSPPELAGGARQFFGPGTRLTVL.

This clonotype was counted ten times or more. The chain has TRBV29-1 and TRBJ2-3, with unresolved D. V lost 6 bases and J lost 0, with 16 bases in between. The CDR3 length is 15 residues. The germline gives CDR1 SQVTM, CDR2 ANQGSEA. The CDR3 sequence is CSVVPSTSSTDTQYF. CDR3 in DNA: TGCAGCGTGGTCCCCTCTACTTCTAGCACAGATACGCAGTATTTT.

The V call is TRBV25-1, the J call TRBJ2-7; D might be TRBD2 (6 bases). TRBJ2-5 matches the DNA end more closely, so the J call is doubtful. This CDR3 is 15 amino acids long. Germline CDR1 is MGHDK and CDR2 is SYGVNS. The CDR3 DNA reads TGTGCCAGCAGTGAATATGGAGGGCGGCAAGAGACCCAGTACTTC. This gives the protein CASSEYGGRQETQYF.

This clonotype was seen many times. This CDR3 reads CASSQTGYEQYF. The CDR3 DNA follows: TGTGCCAGCAGTCAGACAGGGTACGAGCAGTACTTC. The gene calls are TRBV3-1 and TRBJ2-7; 7 nucleotides agree with TRBD1. The CDR3 is 12 amino acids. Trimming removed 6 bases from V and 4 bases from J; junction bases left unmatched: 3. The germline gives CDR1 LGHDT, CDR2 YNNKEL (reference sequence).

This chain connects TRBV5-6 to TRBJ2-7, with 8 nucleotides matching TRBD2. V was pared by 4 bases and J by 2 bases, with 8 bases of the junction left unmatched. CDR3 length equals 15 residues. From germline, CDR1 is SGHDT and CDR2 YYEEEE. The CDR3 DNA reads as TGTGCCAGCAGCCGGGAGGGAGGGCAACCCTACGAGCAGTACTTC. It yields the protein CASSREGGQPYEQYF.

Details on this clonotype: A much larger clone differs from this one at a single base, so this may be a read error. This chain links TRBV7-9 with TRBJ2-5; TRBD2 might be the D (6 bases). Trimming stripped 5 bases from V and 11 bases from J, with 21 bases between. The V gene's germline CDR1 is SEHNR and CDR2 FQNEAQ (reference sequence). This CDR3 is 14 amino acids long. Here the CDR3 DNA reads TGTGCCAGCAGCGTTGAATACCACGGGAGCGCGCAGTACTTC. The encoded protein is CASSVEYHGSAQYF.

A few counts support this clonotype. The rearrangement uses TRBV12-3 or TRBV12-4 and TRBJ1-5; 9 bases line up with TRBD1. The CDR3 contains 14 residues. V was clipped by 5 bases and J by 7 bases; unmatched bases: 6. The DNA of the CDR3 is TGTGCCAGCAGTCTCGGGACAGGGAGCCAGCCCCAGCATTTT. Translated: CASSLGTGSQPQHF.

The CDR3: CSVDAPQDSTDTQYF. The CDR3, as DNA: TGCAGCGTCGACGCCCCACAGGACAGCACAGATACGCAGTATTTT. The J gene is TRBJ2-3, the V gene TRBV29-1; D perhaps matches TRBD1 (5 bases). Germline CDR1 SQVTM, CDR2 ANQGSEA. Trimming took off 6 bases at V and 0 bases at J, with 16 bases between the two ends. The CDR3 spans 15 residues.